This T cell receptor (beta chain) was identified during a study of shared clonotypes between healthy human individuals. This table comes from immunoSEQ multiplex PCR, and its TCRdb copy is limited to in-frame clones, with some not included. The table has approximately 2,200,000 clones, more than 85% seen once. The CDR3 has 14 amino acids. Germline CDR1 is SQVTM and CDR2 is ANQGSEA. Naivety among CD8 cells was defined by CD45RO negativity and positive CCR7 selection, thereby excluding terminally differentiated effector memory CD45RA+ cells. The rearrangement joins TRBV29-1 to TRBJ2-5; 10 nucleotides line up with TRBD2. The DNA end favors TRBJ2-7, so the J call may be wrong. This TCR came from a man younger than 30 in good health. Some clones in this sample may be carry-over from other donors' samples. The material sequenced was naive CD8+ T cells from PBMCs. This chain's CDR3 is CSVTSGDYSYEQYF. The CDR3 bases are TGCAGCGTAACTAGCGGGGATTACTCCTACGAGCAGTACTTC.